These T cell receptor beta chains were read from a single sample in a study of naive and memory T cell subsets. TCRdb re-called the UMI-ligation and nested PCR reads with MiXCR, one entry per CDR3 protein. The table shows 95,000 to 150,000 distinct CDR3 sequences, with approximately 37% occurring only once. The sequencing input was central memory CD4+ T cells from blood. The origin of the receptors is a human donor in good health. Each CDR3 is given with its conserved first and last residue. D genes are given only for firm matches. Rows give clone size only sometimes, using once, few, many, or a class for an expanded clone.

V gene: TRBV10-3
clone size: few
D gene: TRBD2
J gene: TRBJ2-5
CDR3 DNA: TGTGCCATCAGTTCCTCGCCGGGACTAGCGGTAAAAAACCAAGAGACCCAGTACTTC
CDR3 protein: CAISSSPGLAVKNQETQYF

V gene: TRBV2
clone size: NA
D gene: NA
J gene: TRBJ1-5
CDR3 DNA: TGTGCCAGCAGTGAACTGACTAGCAGTAGCAATCAGCCCCAGCATTTT
CDR3 protein: CASSELTSSSNQPQHF

V gene: TRBV29-1
clone size: NA
D gene: TRBD2
J gene: TRBJ2-3
CDR3 DNA: TGCAGCGCCGCAATGGGACTAGCGACAAACACAGATACGCAGTATTTT
CDR3 protein: CSAAMGLATNTDTQYF

V gene: TRBV29-1
clone size: NA
D gene: NA
J gene: TRBJ1-2
CDR3 DNA: TGCAGCGCTCGTTTGGGGGGCCTCTATGGCTACACCTTC
CDR3 protein: CSARLGGLYGYTF

V gene: TRBV3-1
clone size: few
D gene: NA
J gene: TRBJ2-7
CDR3 DNA: TGTGCCAGCAGCCATGGTGTCCCCTCCTACGAGCAGTACTTC
CDR3 protein: CASSHGVPSYEQYF

V gene: TRBV10-1
clone size: few
D gene: NA
J gene: TRBJ2-1
CDR3 DNA: TGCGCCAGCAGTGATACATTATACAATGAGCAGTTCTTC
CDR3 protein: CASSDTLYNEQFF

V gene: TRBV9
clone size: NA
D gene: NA
J gene: TRBJ2-2
CDR3 DNA: TGTGCCAGCAGCGTAGGGCAGGGTGCCGGGGAGCTGTTTTTT
CDR3 protein: CASSVGQGAGELFF

V gene: TRBV6-2/TRBV6-3
clone size: NA
D gene: TRBD2
J gene: TRBJ2-1
CDR3 DNA: TGTGCCAGCAGTAGGACTAGCGGACATTACAATGAGCAGTTCTTC
CDR3 protein: CASSRTSGHYNEQFF

V gene: TRBV5-1
clone size: NA
D gene: NA
J gene: TRBJ2-3
CDR3 DNA: TGCGCCAGCAGGTTCCGGGGTGGTAGAAATGCAGATACGCAGTATTTT
CDR3 protein: CASRFRGGRNADTQYF

V gene: TRBV20-1
clone size: NA
D gene: NA
J gene: TRBJ2-1
CDR3 DNA: TGCAGTGCTAGCCTGTTAGGGTCCTACAATGAGCAGTTCTTC
CDR3 protein: CSASLLGSYNEQFF

V gene: TRBV20-1
clone size: few
D gene: NA
J gene: TRBJ1-4
CDR3 DNA: TGCAGTGCTAGAGTCGGCAGGGCTGGTGAAAAACTGTTTTTT
CDR3 protein: CSARVGRAGEKLFF

V gene: TRBV28
clone size: NA
D gene: NA
J gene: TRBJ1-5
CDR3 DNA: TGTGCCAGCAGTCCGCTACAGGGCAGACCGGATCAGCCCCAGCATTTT
CDR3 protein: CASSPLQGRPDQPQHF

V gene: TRBV28
clone size: NA
D gene: NA
J gene: TRBJ2-7
CDR3 DNA: TGTGCCAGCGAGAGGGCTCGGTACGAGCAGTACTTC
CDR3 protein: CASERARYEQYF

V gene: TRBV20-1
clone size: many
D gene: TRBD2
J gene: TRBJ2-3
CDR3 DNA: TGCAGTGCTAGGAACCAAGCGGGGTGGGGCACAGATACGCAGTATTTT
CDR3 protein: CSARNQAGWGTDTQYF

V gene: TRBV10-3
clone size: NA
D gene: TRBD2
J gene: TRBJ2-3
CDR3 DNA: TGTGCCATCAGTGAGTCGACTAGCGGGCCATACACAGATACGCAGTATTTT
CDR3 protein: CAISESTSGPYTDTQYF

V gene: TRBV29-1
clone size: once
D gene: NA
J gene: TRBJ2-7
CDR3 DNA: TGCAGCGCCGGACAGTTCTCCTACGAGCAGTACTTC
CDR3 protein: CSAGQFSYEQYF

V gene: TRBV29-1
clone size: NA
D gene: TRBD2
J gene: TRBJ2-1
CDR3 DNA: TGCAGCGTTGAAGCAGCGGGGCGATCCTACAATGAGCAGTTCTTC
CDR3 protein: CSVEAAGRSYNEQFF

V gene: TRBV20-1
clone size: NA
D gene: TRBD2
J gene: TRBJ2-1
CDR3 DNA: TGCAGTGCTAGGCGAGCGGGACTGCGGGCGGATGAGCAGTTCTTC
CDR3 protein: CSARRAGLRADEQFF

V gene: TRBV24-1
clone size: NA
D gene: NA
J gene: TRBJ2-3
CDR3 DNA: TGTGCCACCAGTGATCTAGACTCCACAGATACGCAGTATTTT
CDR3 protein: CATSDLDSTDTQYF

V gene: TRBV6-2/TRBV6-3
clone size: NA
D gene: TRBD1
J gene: TRBJ1-1
CDR3 DNA: TGTGCCAGCAGTTTTTGGACAGGGCGTACTGAAGCTTTCTTT
CDR3 protein: CASSFWTGRTEAFF

V gene: TRBV15
clone size: once
D gene: NA
J gene: TRBJ2-7
CDR3 DNA: TGTGCCACCAGCAGAGTTCGCGGCGACTCCTACGAGCAGTACTTC
CDR3 protein: CATSRVRGDSYEQYF

V gene: TRBV10-3
clone size: NA
D gene: NA
J gene: TRBJ1-1
CDR3 DNA: TGTGCCATCAGTGAAATTCCGGACACAGAAGCTTTCTTT
CDR3 protein: CAISEIPDTEAFF

V gene: TRBV28
clone size: few
D gene: NA
J gene: TRBJ1-3
CDR3 DNA: TGTGCCAGCGGGCCTCAAGTGCGTGGAAACACCATATATTTT
CDR3 protein: CASGPQVRGNTIYF

V gene: TRBV30
clone size: few
D gene: NA
J gene: TRBJ2-3
CDR3 DNA: TGTGCCTGGACCTCAGTCACAGATACGCAGTATTTT
CDR3 protein: CAWTSVTDTQYF

V gene: TRBV7-2
clone size: NA
D gene: TRBD2
J gene: TRBJ2-2
CDR3 DNA: TGTGCCAGCAGAAGTCGTCCGGGAGGGGACACCGGGGAGCTGTTTTTT
CDR3 protein: CASRSRPGGDTGELFF

V gene: TRBV20-1
clone size: NA
D gene: TRBD2
J gene: TRBJ2-1
CDR3 DNA: TGCAGTGCTAGTATTGCGGGAGGGCCCAGCGAGCAGTTCTTC
CDR3 protein: CSASIAGGPSEQFF

V gene: TRBV7-2
clone size: NA
D gene: NA
J gene: TRBJ2-2
CDR3 DNA: TGTGCCAGCAGGACACCTTGGGAAACCGGGGAGCTGTTTTTT
CDR3 protein: CASRTPWETGELFF

V gene: TRBV4-3
clone size: few
D gene: TRBD2
J gene: TRBJ2-1
CDR3 DNA: TGCGCCAGCAGCCGAGAGACTAGCGGGAGCGCCTACAATGAGCAGTTCTTC
CDR3 protein: CASSRETSGSAYNEQFF

V gene: TRBV5-1
clone size: few
D gene: TRBD2
J gene: TRBJ2-2
CDR3 DNA: TGCGCCAGCACCCCTGGGTGGCTAGCGGGAGCCGGGGAGCTGTTTTTT
CDR3 protein: CASTPGWLAGAGELFF

V gene: TRBV7-8
clone size: NA
D gene: NA
J gene: TRBJ2-7
CDR3 DNA: TGTGCCAGCAGCTTATTTGGGCGGACGACCTACGAGCAGTACTTC
CDR3 protein: CASSLFGRTTYEQYF

V gene: TRBV6-2/TRBV6-3
clone size: many
D gene: TRBD1
J gene: TRBJ1-1
CDR3 DNA: TGTGCCAGCAGTTACCTCCCCCGGCCGGACAGGGCGGTCACTGAAGCTTTCTTT
CDR3 protein: CASSYLPRPDRAVTEAFF

V gene: TRBV25-1
clone size: few
D gene: NA
J gene: TRBJ1-6
CDR3 DNA: TGTGCCAGCACGGCGCAGGGGAACAATTCACCCCTCCACTTT
CDR3 protein: CASTAQGNNSPLHF

V gene: TRBV7-6
clone size: NA
D gene: TRBD2
J gene: TRBJ2-3
CDR3 DNA: TGTGCCAGCAGCTCCCAAACCCGACTAGCGGCCACAGATACGCAGTATTTT
CDR3 protein: CASSSQTRLAATDTQYF

V gene: TRBV18
clone size: few
D gene: NA
J gene: TRBJ2-2
CDR3 DNA: TGTGCCAGCTCACCGGCACAGTCGAACACCGGGGAGCTGTTTTTT
CDR3 protein: CASSPAQSNTGELFF

V gene: TRBV29-1
clone size: NA
D gene: TRBD1
J gene: TRBJ1-1
CDR3 DNA: TGCAGCGCCTACAGGGGCTGGAACACTGAAGCTTTCTTT
CDR3 protein: CSAYRGWNTEAFF

V gene: TRBV30
clone size: NA
D gene: NA
J gene: TRBJ1-3
CDR3 DNA: TGTGCCTGGAGTTTCCGGGACCTCGGAAACACCATATATTTT
CDR3 protein: CAWSFRDLGNTIYF

V gene: TRBV6-6
clone size: few
D gene: TRBD2
J gene: TRBJ2-3
CDR3 DNA: TGTGCCAGCAGTTACGGGACTAGCGGGAAAAGCACAGATACGCAGTATTTT
CDR3 protein: CASSYGTSGKSTDTQYF

V gene: TRBV12-3/TRBV12-4
clone size: NA
D gene: NA
J gene: TRBJ2-7
CDR3 DNA: TGTGCCAGCAGTTTAACGGGGGACCACGAGCAGTACTTC
CDR3 protein: CASSLTGDHEQYF

V gene: TRBV29-1
clone size: NA
D gene: NA
J gene: TRBJ2-1
CDR3 DNA: TGCAGCTCCCTCGGGCTAACCTACAATGAGCAGTTCTTC
CDR3 protein: CSSLGLTYNEQFF

V gene: TRBV2
clone size: few
D gene: TRBD1
J gene: TRBJ1-5
CDR3 DNA: TGTGCCAGCAGGATAGGGACAGCCAATCAGCCCCAGCATTTT
CDR3 protein: CASRIGTANQPQHF